Given below is one T cell receptor beta chain in context. Its antigen is still unknown. This sample is part of a study of shared clonotypes between healthy human individuals. Across the study: The plates for each donor numbered three CD4 naive, three CD4 memory, two CD8 naive and one CD8 memory.

The V gene's germline CDR1 is KGHSH and CDR2 LQKENI. Trimming left V 3 bases short and J 2 bases short, with 7 bases between. The CDR3 sequence is 13 residues long. General study points: The sole specimen, blood, was sampled, and tissue repertoires likely differ. Only a few donors were included, so the genetic and exposure-history diversity represented was limited. Relative to their counterparts shared across all four donors, non-shared clonotypes exhibited diminished generation probabilities.

Repertoires were generated with immunoSEQ multiplex PCR, while TCRdb's copy carries only in-frame clones and drops some. The sample has nearly 1 million clones, approximately 80% seen once. The chain links TRBV18 to TRBJ1-1, with no clear D. Input material: memory CD4+ T cells sorted from blood. The subset denotes: CD45RA-negative fraction. The TCR was taken from a man younger than 35 in good health. CDR3 sequence (DNA): TGTGCCAGCTCACCTGCGCCTAACACTGAAGCTTTCTTT. Translation gives CASSPAPNTEAFF.